This T cell receptor beta chain is from a study of blood T cell repertoires in COVID-19. The V and J ends lost 1 base and 1 base respectively, with 4 bases between them. Germline V gives CDR1 KGHSH, CDR2 LQKENI. The CDR3 has 14 amino acids. In the source study's methods: It was from reference gene primer amplification that nucleated cell counts were estimated. TCRdb keeps only in-frame clones here, not all; method: immunoSEQ multiplex PCR. D and trimming were read from the DNA, whereas the V and J calls and clone size are those reported in that table. The sample records over 200,000 clones, approximately 90% being singletons.

Sequencing used peripheral blood. The rearrangement links TRBV18 to TRBJ2-2, with D unclear. This TCR derives from a man in his 60s with COVID-19, enrolled during active disease. The CDR3 DNA follows: TGTGCCAGCTCACCACGACAGAACACCGGGGAGCTGTTTTTT. It translates to CASSPRQNTGELFF.